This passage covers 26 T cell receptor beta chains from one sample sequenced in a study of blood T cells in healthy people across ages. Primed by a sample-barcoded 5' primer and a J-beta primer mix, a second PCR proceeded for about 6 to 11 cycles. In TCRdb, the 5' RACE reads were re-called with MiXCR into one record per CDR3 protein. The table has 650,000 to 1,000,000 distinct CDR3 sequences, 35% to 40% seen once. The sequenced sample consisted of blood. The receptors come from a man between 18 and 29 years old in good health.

The CDR3 sequence is CASGGAFYNEQFF. DNA of the CDR3: TGTGCCAGCGGGGGGGCCTTCTACAATGAGCAGTTCTTC. V usage is TRBV9 and J usage is TRBJ2-1, with D possibly matching TRBD2 (7 bases). This CDR3 has 13 amino acids. From germline, CDR1 is SGDLS and CDR2 YYNGEE. Trimming removed 7 bases from V and 3 bases from J, with 11 bases in between.

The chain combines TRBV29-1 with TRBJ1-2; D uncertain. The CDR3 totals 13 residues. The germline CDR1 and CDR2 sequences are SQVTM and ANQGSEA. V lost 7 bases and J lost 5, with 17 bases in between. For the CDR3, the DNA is TGCAGCGGGGCCCAGAGTAGTGGGTATGGCTACACCTTC. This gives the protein CSGAQSSGYGYTF.

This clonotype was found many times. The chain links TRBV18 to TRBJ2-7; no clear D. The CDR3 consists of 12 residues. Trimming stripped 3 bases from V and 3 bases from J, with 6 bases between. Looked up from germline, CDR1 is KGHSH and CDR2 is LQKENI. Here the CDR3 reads CASSPSNYEQYF. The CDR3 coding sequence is TGTGCCAGCTCACCCTCTAACTACGAGCAGTACTTC. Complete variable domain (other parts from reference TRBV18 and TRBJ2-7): NAGVMQNPRHLVRRRGQEARLRCSPMKGHSHVYWYRQLPEEGLKFMVYLQKENIIDESGMPKERFSAEFPKEGPSILRIQQVVRGDSAAYFCASSPSNYEQYFGPGTRLTVT.

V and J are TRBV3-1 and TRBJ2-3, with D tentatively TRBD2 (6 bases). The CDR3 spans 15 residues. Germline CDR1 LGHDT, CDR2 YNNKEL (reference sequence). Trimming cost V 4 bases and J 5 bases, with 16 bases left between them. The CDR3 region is CASSRAGPQRDTQYF. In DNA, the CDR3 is TGTGCCAGCAGCCGGGCGGGACCGCAGAGAGATACGCAGTATTTT.

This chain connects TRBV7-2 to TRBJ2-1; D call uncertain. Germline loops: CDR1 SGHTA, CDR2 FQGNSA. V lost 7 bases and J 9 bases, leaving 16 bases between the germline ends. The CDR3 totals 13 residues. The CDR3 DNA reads TGTGCCAGCACCCCGCTCGGTTCCCCTGAGCAGTTCTTC. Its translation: CASTPLGSPEQFF.

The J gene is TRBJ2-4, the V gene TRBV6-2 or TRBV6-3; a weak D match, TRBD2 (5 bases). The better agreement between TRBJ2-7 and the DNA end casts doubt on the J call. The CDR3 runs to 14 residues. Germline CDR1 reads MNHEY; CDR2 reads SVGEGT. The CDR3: CASSYSMRVHEQYF. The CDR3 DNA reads TGTGCCAGCAGTTACTCTATGAGGGTCCACGAGCAGTACTTC.

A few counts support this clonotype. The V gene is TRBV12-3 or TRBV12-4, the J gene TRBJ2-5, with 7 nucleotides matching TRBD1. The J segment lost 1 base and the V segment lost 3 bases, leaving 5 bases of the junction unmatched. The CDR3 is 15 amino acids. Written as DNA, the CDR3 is TGTGCCAGCAGTTTTGGGCAGGGGGTCCAAGAGACCCAGTACTTC. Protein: CASSFGQGVQETQYF.

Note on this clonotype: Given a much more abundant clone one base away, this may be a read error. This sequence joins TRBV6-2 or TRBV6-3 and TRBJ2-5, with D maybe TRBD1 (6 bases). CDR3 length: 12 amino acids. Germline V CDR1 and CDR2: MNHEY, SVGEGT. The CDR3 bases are TGTGTCAGCAGCGGACAGCAAGAGACCCAGTACTTC. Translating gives CVSSGQQETQYF.

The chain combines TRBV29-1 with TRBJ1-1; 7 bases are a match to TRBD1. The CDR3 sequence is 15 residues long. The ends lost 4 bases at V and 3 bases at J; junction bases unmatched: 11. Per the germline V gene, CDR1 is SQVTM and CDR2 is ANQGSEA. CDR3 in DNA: TGCAGCGTTGGGCCAAACAGGGGATGGTACACTGAAGCTTTCTTT. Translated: CSVGPNRGWYTEAFF.

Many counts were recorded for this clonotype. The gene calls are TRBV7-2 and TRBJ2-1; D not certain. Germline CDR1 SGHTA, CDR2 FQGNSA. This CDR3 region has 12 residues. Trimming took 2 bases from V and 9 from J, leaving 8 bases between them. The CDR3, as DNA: TGTGCCAGCAGCTTAATGGTCGGTGAGCAGTTCTTC. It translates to CASSLMVGEQFF.

CDR3 nucleotide sequence: TGTGCCAGCTCCGGGACTAGCGTATACAATGAGCAGTTCTTC. As protein: CASSGTSVYNEQFF. The gene calls are TRBV6-2 or TRBV6-3 and TRBJ2-1, with 10 bases fitting TRBD2. Per germline, CDR1 MNHEY and CDR2 SVGEGT. V lost 8 bases, J lost 4 bases, and 5 bases stayed unmatched. This CDR3 is 14 amino acids long.

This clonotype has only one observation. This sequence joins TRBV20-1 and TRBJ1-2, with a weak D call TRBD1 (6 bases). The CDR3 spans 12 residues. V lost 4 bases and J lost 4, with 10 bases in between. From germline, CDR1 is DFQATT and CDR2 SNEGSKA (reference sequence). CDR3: CSANRAGYGYTF. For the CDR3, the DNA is TGCAGTGCTAACAGGGCGGGCTATGGCTACACCTTC.

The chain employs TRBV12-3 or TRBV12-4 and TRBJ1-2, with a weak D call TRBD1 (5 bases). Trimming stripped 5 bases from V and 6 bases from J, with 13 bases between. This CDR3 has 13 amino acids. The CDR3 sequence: CASSRRTGHGYTF. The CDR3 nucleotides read TGTGCCAGCAGTCGGCGGACGGGACATGGCTACACCTTC.

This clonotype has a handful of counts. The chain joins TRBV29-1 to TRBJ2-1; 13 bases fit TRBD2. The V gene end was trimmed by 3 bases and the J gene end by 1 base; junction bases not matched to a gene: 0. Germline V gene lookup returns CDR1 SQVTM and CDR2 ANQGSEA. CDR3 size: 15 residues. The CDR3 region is CSVEGLAGSYNEQFF. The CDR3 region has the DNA TGCAGCGTTGAGGGACTAGCGGGGTCCTACAATGAGCAGTTCTTC.

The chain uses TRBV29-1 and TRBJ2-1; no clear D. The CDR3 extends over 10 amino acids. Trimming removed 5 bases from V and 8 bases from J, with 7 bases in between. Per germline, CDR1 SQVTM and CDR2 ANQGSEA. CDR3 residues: CSVKNDEQFF. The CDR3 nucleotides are TGCAGCGTTAAAAATGATGAGCAGTTCTTC.

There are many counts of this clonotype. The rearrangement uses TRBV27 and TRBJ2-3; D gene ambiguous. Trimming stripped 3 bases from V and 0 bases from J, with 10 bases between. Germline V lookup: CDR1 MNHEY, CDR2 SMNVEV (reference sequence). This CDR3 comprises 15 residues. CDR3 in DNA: TGTGCCAGCAGTTTGGGCTACCCAAGCACAGATACGCAGTATTTT. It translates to CASSLGYPSTDTQYF.

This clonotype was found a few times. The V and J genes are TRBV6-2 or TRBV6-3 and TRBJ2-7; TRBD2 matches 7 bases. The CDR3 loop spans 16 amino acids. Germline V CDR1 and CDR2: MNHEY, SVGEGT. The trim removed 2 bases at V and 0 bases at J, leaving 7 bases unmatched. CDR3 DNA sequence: TGTGCCAGCAGTTACCGGGGGAGGGAGGTCTCCTACGAGCAGTACTTC. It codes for CASSYRGREVSYEQYF.

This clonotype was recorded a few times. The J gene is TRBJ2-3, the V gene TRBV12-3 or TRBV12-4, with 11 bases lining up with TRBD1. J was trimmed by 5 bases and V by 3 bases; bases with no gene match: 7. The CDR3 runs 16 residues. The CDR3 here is CASSFLRDRGGDTQYF. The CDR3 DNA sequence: TGTGCCAGCAGTTTTCTTCGGGACAGGGGGGGAGATACGCAGTATTTT.

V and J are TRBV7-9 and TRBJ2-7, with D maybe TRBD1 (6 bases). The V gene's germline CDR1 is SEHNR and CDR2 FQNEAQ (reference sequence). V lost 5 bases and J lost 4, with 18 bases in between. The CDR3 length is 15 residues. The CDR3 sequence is CASSHTSRGAYEQYV. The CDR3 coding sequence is TGTGCCAGCAGCCATACGAGCAGGGGAGCTTACGAGCAGTACGTC.

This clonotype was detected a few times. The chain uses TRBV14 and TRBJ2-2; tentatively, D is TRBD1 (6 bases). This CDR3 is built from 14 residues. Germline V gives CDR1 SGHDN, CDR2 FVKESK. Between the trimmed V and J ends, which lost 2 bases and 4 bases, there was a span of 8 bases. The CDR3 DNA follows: TGTGCCAGCAGCCAAACAGGGTTCACCGGGGAGCTGTTTTTT. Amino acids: CASSQTGFTGELFF.

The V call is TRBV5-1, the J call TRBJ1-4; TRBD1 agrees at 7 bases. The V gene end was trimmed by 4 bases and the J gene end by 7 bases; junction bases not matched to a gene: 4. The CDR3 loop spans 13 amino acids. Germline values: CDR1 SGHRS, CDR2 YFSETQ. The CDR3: CASSQGEREKLFF. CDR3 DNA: TGCGCCAGCAGCCAGGGGGAACGTGAAAAACTGTTTTTT.

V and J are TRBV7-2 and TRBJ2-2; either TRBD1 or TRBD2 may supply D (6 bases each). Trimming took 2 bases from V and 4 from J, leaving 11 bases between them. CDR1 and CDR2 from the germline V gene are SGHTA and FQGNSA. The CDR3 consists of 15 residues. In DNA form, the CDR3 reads TGTGCCAGCAGCTTAAGGGGGGTGGGCACCGGGGAGCTGTTTTTT. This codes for CASSLRGVGTGELFF.

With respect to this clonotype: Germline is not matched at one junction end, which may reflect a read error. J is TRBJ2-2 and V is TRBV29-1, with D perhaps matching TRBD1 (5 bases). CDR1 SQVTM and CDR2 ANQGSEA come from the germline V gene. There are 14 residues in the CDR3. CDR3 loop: CSVHTGRNAGELFF. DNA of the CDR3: TGCAGCGTACACACAGGAAGGAACGCCGGGGAGCTGTTTTTT.

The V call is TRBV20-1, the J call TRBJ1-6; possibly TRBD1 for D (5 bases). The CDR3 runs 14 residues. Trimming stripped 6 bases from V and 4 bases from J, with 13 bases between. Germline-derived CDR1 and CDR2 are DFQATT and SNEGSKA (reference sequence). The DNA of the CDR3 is TGCAGTGCCGCGGGGCGGGGGTATAATTCACCCCTCCACTTT. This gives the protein CSAAGRGYNSPLHF.

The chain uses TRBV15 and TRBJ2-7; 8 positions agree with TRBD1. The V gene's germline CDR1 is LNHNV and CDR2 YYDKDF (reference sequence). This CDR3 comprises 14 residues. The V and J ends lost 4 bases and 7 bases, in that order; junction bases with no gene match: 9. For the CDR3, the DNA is TGTGCCACCAGCACATTGGACAGGGACAATGAGCAGTACTTC. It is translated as CATSTLDRDNEQYF.

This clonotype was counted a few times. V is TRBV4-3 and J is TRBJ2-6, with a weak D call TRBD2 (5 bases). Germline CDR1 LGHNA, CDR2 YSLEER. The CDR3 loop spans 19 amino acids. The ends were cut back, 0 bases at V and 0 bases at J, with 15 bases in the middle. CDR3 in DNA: TGCGCCAGCAGCCAAGATCGCCAAGGACGGGGCTCTGGGGCCAACGTCCTGACTTTC. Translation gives CASSQDRQGRGSGANVLTF.